These 24 T cell receptor beta chains were sequenced from one sample in a study of T-cell reconstitution after alpha-beta-depleted transplantation in children. Unique molecular identifiers were used to barcode this TCRbeta library. TCRdb ran MiXCR on the PCR reads and lists one entry per CDR3 protein. Of roughly 24,000 distinct CDR3 sequences listed, roughly 11% are singletons. The starting material was PBMCs from the stem cell graft donor, obtained from the stem cell graft. These receptors were collected from a human donor who donated a stem cell graft to a child with chronic granulomatous disease.

The sample holds many counts of this clonotype. The chain is built from TRBV15 and TRBJ2-2, with D maybe TRBD1 (6 bases). The CDR3 contains 16 residues. Looked up from germline, CDR1 is LNHNV and CDR2 is YYDKDF (reference sequence). The V end was cut by 0 bases, the J end by 4 bases, with 12 bases between. DNA of the CDR3: TGTGCCACCAGCAGAGATCTAACAGGGTCCACCGGGGAGCTGTTTTTT. Translation gives CATSRDLTGSTGELFF.

This clonotype is deemed medium-sized. The V call is TRBV9, the J call TRBJ2-3, with TRBD2 identical over 9 bases. The CDR3 extends over 17 amino acids. The V gene's germline CDR1 is SGDLS and CDR2 YYNGEE. Trimming took 0 bases from V and 4 from J; bases not matched to a gene: 9. The CDR3 DNA reads TGTGCCAGCAGCGTAGATCTTAGCGGGAGTATCCCAGATACGCAGTATTTT. This gives the protein CASSVDLSGSIPDTQYF.

This clonotype was observed at least ten times. This chain connects TRBV4-3 to TRBJ2-1, with TRBD2 matching over 10 bases. The CDR3 spans 15 residues. Trimming took 4 bases from V and 7 from J; bases not matched to a gene: 7. Germline CDR1 and CDR2: LGHNA and YSLEER. The CDR3 sequence: CASSLERGGTNEQFF. DNA of the CDR3: TGCGCCAGCAGCCTTGAGCGGGGGGGCACGAATGAGCAGTTCTTC.

This clonotype was counted ten times or more. The genes are TRBV10-3 and TRBJ2-1; D gene unclear. Germline V gives CDR1 ENHRY, CDR2 SYGVKD. V lost 9 bases, J lost 4 bases, and 10 bases lay in between. The CDR3 spans 12 residues. The CDR3 DNA follows: TGTGCCATTAAGACGGATTACAATGAGCAGTTCTTC. The encoded protein is CAIKTDYNEQFF.

The table lists this clonotype with many counts. The chain uses TRBV21-1 and TRBJ2-6; the D call TRBD2 from the table was never checked on the DNA. TRBV21-1 is a documented pseudogene. The length of the CDR3 is 17 residues. The CDR3 sequence: CASKGRPLISGANVLTF. CDR3 nucleotide sequence: TGTGCCAGCAAGGGCAGACCTCTGATTTCTGGGGCCAACGTCCTGACTTTC.

Many counts were recorded for this clonotype. This chain uses TRBV2 with TRBJ2-3; 7 bases are shared with TRBD2. The J segment lost 3 bases and the V segment lost 5 bases, leaving 11 bases of the junction unmatched. There are 16 residues in the CDR3. CDR1 is SNHLY, CDR2 FYNNEI, per germline. The CDR3 region has the DNA TGTGCCAGCAGTCCCCGGGAGGAGCGGGGAACAGATACGCAGTATTTT. Translated: CASSPREERGTDTQYF.

This clonotype was observed many times. This rearrangement joins TRBV14 to TRBJ2-2; the D gene is possibly TRBD1 (5 bases). Deletions cut 4 bases from V and 4 bases from J, with 13 bases between. CDR1 and CDR2 from the germline V gene are SGHDN and FVKESK. This CDR3 region has 15 residues. Written as DNA, the CDR3 is TGTGCCAGCAGCCCCAGGGTCGCAGCCACCGGGGAGCTGTTTTTT. Its translation is CASSPRVAATGELFF.

The J gene is TRBJ2-7, the V gene TRBV4-2; D is possibly TRBD1 or TRBD2 (5 bases each). V was shortened by 10 bases and J by 0 bases, with 16 bases between the two germline ends. The CDR3 has 14 residues. Germline V gene data show CDR1 as LGHNA and CDR2 as YNFKEQ. This chain's CDR3 is CAMGTGTHSYEQYF. The DNA of the CDR3 is TGTGCCATGGGTACCGGGACCCACTCCTACGAGCAGTACTTC.

This clonotype was observed a handful of times. CDR3 in DNA: TGTGCCAGCAGTCCTGGGACAGGGCCGTACTGGGGCTACACCTTC. Its translation: CASSPGTGPYWGYTF. This chain uses TRBV27 with TRBJ1-2; 9 bases align to TRBD1. Looked up from germline, CDR1 is MNHEY and CDR2 is SMNVEV (reference sequence). V shed 5 bases, J shed 8 bases, and the junction held 12 bases outside the gene matches. The CDR3 has 15 residues.

The sample holds many counts of this clonotype. The chain carries TRBV10-3 and TRBJ1-5, with 12 positions matching TRBD1. V lost 5 bases and J lost 7; bases outside the gene matches: 6. The length of the CDR3 is 15 residues. Germline V lookup: CDR1 ENHRY, CDR2 SYGVKD. CDR3 sequence reads: CAISTGTGGRQPQHF. The CDR3 DNA follows: TGTGCCATCAGTACCGGGACAGGGGGCCGACAGCCCCAGCATTTT.

This clonotype was found many times. The J gene is TRBJ2-3, the V gene TRBV7-3; D is ambiguous. Germline CDR1 is SGHTA and CDR2 is FQGTGA. CDR3 length equals 16 residues. V was trimmed by 5 bases and J by 3 bases, leaving 18 bases between them. This CDR3 reads CASSLHSGKPTDTQYF. The CDR3 nucleotides read TGTGCCAGCAGCCTCCACAGTGGGAAGCCAACAGATACGCAGTATTTT.

This clonotype was picked up many times. This chain joins TRBV5-1 and TRBJ1-1, with a tentative D call TRBD1 (6 bases). Germline CDR1 SGHRS, CDR2 YFSETQ. The CDR3 spans 15 residues. The V end lost 6 bases, the J end lost 0 bases, and 15 bases lay between the germline ends. The CDR3 sequence is CASTSLDSLNTEAFF. DNA of the CDR3: TGCGCCAGCACATCCCTGGACAGTCTGAACACTGAAGCTTTCTTT.

In this sample, this clonotype turned up many times. This chain connects TRBV4-1 to TRBJ1-5; no clear D. V dropped 1 base and J dropped 10 bases, with 20 bases sitting between them. Germline CDR1 is MGHRA and CDR2 is YSYEKL. CDR3 length: 16 residues. CDR3 loop: CASSQGAGEGIQPQHF. For the CDR3, the DNA is TGCGCCAGCAGCCAAGGAGCTGGCGAGGGAATCCAACCCCAGCATTTT.

This clonotype was recorded many times. This chain links TRBV12-3 or TRBV12-4 with TRBJ1-5, with a tentative D call TRBD1 (5 bases). Trimming removed 1 base from V and 5 bases from J, with 12 bases in between. The CDR3 is made up of 15 amino acids. The CDR3 DNA follows: TGTGCCAGCAGTTTAGTCATGGGGGGTCATCAGCCCCAGCATTTT. Protein product: CASSLVMGGHQPQHF.

The V and J genes are TRBV20-1 and TRBJ1-1; TRBD1 might be the D (6 bases). Germline CDR1 and CDR2: DFQATT and SNEGSKA (reference sequence). The CDR3 loop spans 13 amino acids. Trimming took off 1 base at V and 6 bases at J, with 12 bases between the two ends. The CDR3 DNA follows: TGCAGTGCTAGAGGAGGGGGTGCGTCTGAAGCTTTCTTT. Translated, it gives CSARGGGASEAFF.

This clonotype has only a few counts. The chain uses TRBV14 and TRBJ2-2, with 10 positions matching TRBD1. Per germline, CDR1 SGHDN and CDR2 FVKESK. J lost 3 bases, V lost 4 bases, and 2 bases had no gene match. The CDR3 is made up of 15 amino acids. The CDR3 region has the DNA TGTGCCAGCAGCCGACAGGGGGCATACACCGGGGAGCTGTTTTTT. Amino acid sequence: CASSRQGAYTGELFF.

This clonotype was counted many times. The chain employs TRBV27 and TRBJ1-1; tentatively, D is TRBD1 (5 bases). In germline, CDR1 is MNHEY, CDR2 SMNVEV (reference sequence). Trimming removed 3 bases at V and 4 bases at J, with 15 bases between. CDR3 length equals 15 residues. CDR3 sequence (DNA): TGTGCCAGCAGTTTCTATGCAGGGCCGAGCACTGAAGCTTTCTTT. This translates into CASSFYAGPSTEAFF.

The chain carries TRBV14 and TRBJ1-6; D uncertain. Between the trimmed V and J ends, which lost 2 bases and 0 bases, there was a span of 5 bases. The CDR3 spans 15 residues. The germline CDR1 and CDR2 sequences are SGHDN and FVKESK. In DNA, the CDR3 is TGTGCCAGCAGCCAACAGAGCTCCTATAATTCACCCCTCCACTTT. Translation gives CASSQQSSYNSPLHF.

This clonotype occurred many times. V and J are TRBV3-1 and TRBJ1-1; D is perhaps TRBD1 (5 bases). CDR3 length equals 16 residues. Germline V gene data show CDR1 as LGHDT and CDR2 as YNNKEL (reference sequence). The V end lost 1 base, the J end lost 4 bases, and 16 bases lay between the germline ends. CDR3 region: CASSQATTDSPTEAFF. The DNA of the CDR3 is TGTGCCAGCAGCCAAGCTACGACAGACAGTCCCACTGAAGCTTTCTTT.

This clonotype was found many times. This sequence joins TRBV7-2 and TRBJ2-6; 8 bases match TRBD2. CDR1 is SGHTA and CDR2 is FQGNSA in the germline V gene. The CDR3 totals 15 residues. V was pared by 5 bases and J by 2 bases, with 2 bases of the junction left unmatched. CDR3 residues: CASSPGGTGANVLTF. The CDR3 nucleotides are TGTGCCAGCAGCCCGGGAGGGACTGGGGCCAACGTCCTGACTTTC.

This clonotype has ten or more counts. The rearrangement uses TRBV5-1 and TRBJ2-1, with 8 bases lining up with TRBD2. CDR3 size: 16 residues. The J segment lost 2 bases and the V segment lost 1 base, leaving 5 bases of the junction unmatched. Germline V lookup: CDR1 SGHRS, CDR2 YFSETQ. CDR3 in amino acids: CASSLNTAGAYNEQFF. The CDR3 nucleotides read TGCGCCAGCAGCTTGAATACAGCGGGAGCCTACAATGAGCAGTTCTTC.

This clonotype was seen many times. The V gene is TRBV12-3 or TRBV12-4, the J gene TRBJ1-1, with D perhaps matching TRBD1 (6 bases). CDR3 length equals 13 residues. Trimming shortened V by 5 bases and J by 11 bases, and 18 bases separated the two germline ends. CDR3 DNA sequence: TGTGCCAGCAGTCGTGGGGGGGCGGTGGATGCTTTCTTT. This gives the protein CASSRGGAVDAFF.

This clonotype was observed many times. The gene calls are TRBV29-1 and TRBJ2-3; D ambiguous. CDR1 SQVTM and CDR2 ANQGSEA come from the germline V gene. V gave up 4 bases and J gave up 12 bases, with 11 bases separating them. The CDR3 runs 10 residues. The CDR3 sequence is CSVATRSQYF. The CDR3 nucleotides are TGCAGCGTTGCGACCCGATCCCAGTATTTT.

The table lists this clonotype with many counts. A read error may produce the germline difference seen at one junction end. This chain joins TRBV7-7 and TRBJ2-1, with D unclear. Germline CDR1 reads SSHAT; CDR2 reads FNYEAQ (reference sequence). The CDR3 sequence is 15 residues long. CDR3 protein: CASSKTANLINEQFF. In nucleotides, the CDR3 is TGTGCTAGCAGCAAGACGGCGAACTTAATCAATGAGCAGTTCTTC.